These 9 T cell receptor beta chains originate from one sample sequenced in a study of Graves' ophthalmopathy and Graves' hyperthyroidism. RNA transcripts yielded amplified TCR beta CDR3 regions. First-round RT-PCR used HTBI primers; second-round multiplex PCR followed. TCRdb reanalysed the multiplex PCR reads using MiXCR and keeps one entry per CDR3 protein. The sample comprises over a million distinct CDR3 sequences, roughly 35% of which are singletons, and over 8.5% rests with the top ten. The sample consisted of peripheral blood or thyroid tissue (not recorded which). The receptors were gathered from an adult man with Graves' hyperthyroidism.

This clonotype was counted at least ten times. The genes are TRBV29-1 and TRBJ2-7; 7 bases map to TRBD1. The CDR3 extends over 12 amino acids. V lost 6 bases to trimming and J lost 6 bases; unmatched junction nucleotides: 8. Germline values: CDR1 SQVTM, CDR2 ANQGSEA. This CDR3 reads CSVGQLEGEQYF. DNA for the CDR3: TGCAGCGTGGGACAGTTGGAAGGCGAGCAGTACTTC.

The V call is TRBV7-8, the J call TRBJ1-3; D gene unclear. Deletions cut 1 base from V and 7 bases from J, with 14 bases between. This CDR3 comprises 15 residues. The germline V gene has CDR1 SGHVS and CDR2 FQNEAQ. The DNA of the CDR3 is TGTGCCAGCAGCTTAGGGGTAGCCGGCATGAACACCATATATTTT. Translated: CASSLGVAGMNTIYF.

The gene calls are TRBV3-2 and TRBJ1-6. TRBV3-2 is an annotated pseudogene. This CDR3 comprises 13 residues. The CDR3 protein is CASSRAGNSPLHF. CDR3 nucleotide sequence: TGTGCCAGCAGCCGAGCGGGGAATTCACCCCTCCACTTT.

This clonotype was seen only a few times. V and J are TRBV29-1 and TRBJ1-6, with 7 bases matching TRBD1. The length of the CDR3 is 13 residues. The trim removed 6 bases at V and 7 bases at J, leaving 6 bases unmatched. CDR1 is SQVTM and CDR2 is ANQGSEA in the germline V gene. CDR3 protein: CSVLSGGNSPLHF. CDR3 DNA: TGCAGCGTACTTTCAGGGGGGAATTCACCCCTCCACTTT.

This clonotype was seen a few times. The CDR3 sequence is CASSYGGENTGELFF. The CDR3 region has the DNA TGTGCCAGCAGTTACGGGGGCGAAAACACCGGGGAGCTGTTTTTT. The gene calls are TRBV6-5 and TRBJ2-2, with D possibly being TRBD1 (6 bases). V was trimmed by 2 bases and J by 2 bases, leaving 9 bases between them. This CDR3 is built from 15 residues. From germline, CDR1 is MNHEY and CDR2 SVGAGI.

This clonotype was observed many times. The chain uses TRBV10-3 and TRBJ1-1; 8 nucleotides line up with TRBD1. This CDR3 spans 13 amino acids. Germline CDR1 reads ENHRY; CDR2 reads SYGVKD. The trim removed 10 bases at V and 2 bases at J, leaving 6 bases unmatched. CDR3 region: CATTGDINTEAFF. The CDR3 coding sequence is TGTGCCACGACAGGGGACATCAACACTGAAGCTTTCTTT.

The sample holds many counts of this clonotype. The V call is TRBV7-8, the J call TRBJ1-6; D perhaps matches TRBD1 (5 bases). The CDR3 extends over 16 amino acids. Germline lookup yields CDR1 SGHVS and CDR2 FQNEAQ. Trimming left V 3 bases short and J 5 bases short, with 14 bases between. The CDR3 reads CASSFDPIGDNSPLHF. In DNA, the CDR3 is TGTGCCAGCAGCTTTGATCCCATAGGGGATAATTCACCCCTCCACTTT.

This clonotype was seen ten or more times. J is TRBJ2-5 and V is TRBV7-9; possibly TRBD1 for D (5 bases). In germline, CDR1 is SEHNR, CDR2 FQNEAQ (reference sequence). Between the trimmed V and J ends, which lost 5 bases and 4 bases, there was a span of 11 bases. The CDR3 sequence is 13 residues long. CDR3 sequence: CASSPQGSETQYF. CDR3 DNA sequence: TGTGCCAGCAGCCCTCAGGGCTCAGAGACCCAGTACTTC.

This rearrangement joins TRBV11-2 to TRBJ1-6, with D perhaps matching TRBD1 (5 bases). Germline CDR1 reads SGHAT; CDR2 reads FQNNGV. The CDR3 has 14 residues. V was pared by 3 bases and J by 8 bases, with 11 bases between. This CDR3 reads CASSFPPGYSPLHF. The CDR3 coding sequence is TGTGCCAGCAGCTTTCCGCCAGGGTATTCACCCCTCCACTTT.